Reported below is one TCR beta chain. Its matching antigen is unknown. The assay was immunoSEQ multiplex PCR, and TCRdb's table has in-frame clones only and misses some. Of about 24,000 clones listed, roughly 90% were seen once; the top ten hold approximately 6.1%. The data stem from a study of T cells in localized non-small cell lung cancer. The CDR3 runs to 13 residues. Germline V gene lookup returns CDR1 MGHRA and CDR2 YSYEKL. V lost 4 bases and J lost 1, with 5 bases in between. Study conclusions and caveats: A median about 56 of the top 100 tumor clones appeared in adjacent lung.

This TCR came from a man between 40 and 70 years old with stage II lung adenocarcinoma. The input for sequencing was PBMCs, taken before any cancer treatment. The V call is TRBV4-1, the J call TRBJ1-5; D is ambiguous. For the CDR3, the DNA is TGCGCCAGCAGCCCCACGAGCAATCAGCCCCAGCATTTT. Protein sequence: CASSPTSNQPQHF.